This T cell receptor (beta chain) stems from a study of T cell responses to AZD1222 COVID-19 vaccine. General study points: The study found vaccine-associated CD4 TCRs spanning spike, dominant at 160-218 and 743-854. Clonal diversity was possibly underestimated, and the donors were mostly white British, with more females. A rise in Spike-specific TCR breadth and depth followed two AZD1222 doses. Reports say nearly half of spike-specific TCRs go after unmutated variant regions.

Germline V gives CDR1 SGHVT, CDR2 SQSDAQ. V gave up 5 bases and J gave up 1 base; unmatched junction bases: 6. CDR3 length equals 15 residues. The method was immunoSEQ multiplex PCR; TCRdb's version includes in-frame clones alone and lacks a portion of them. The table shows 150,000 to 200,000 clones, with approximately 95% occurring only once. Note on this clone: Its cognate antigen is unknown.

The chain combines TRBV7-4 with TRBJ1-1, with 8 bases matching TRBD1. The receptor was derived from an adult in good health. The material sequenced was peripheral blood, taken on day 0 of AZD1222 vaccination. DNA for the CDR3: TGTGCCAGCAGCCCGAGGGACAGGACGAACACTGAAGCTTTCTTT. It codes for CASSPRDRTNTEAFF.